The T cell receptor beta chain described here comes from a study of T cell repertoires in cytomegalovirus infection. Background on the study: Indications came from public TCR beta signatures; they pointed to CMV infection and to a matching HLA type.

This CDR3 is 15 amino acids long. Germline V CDR1 and CDR2: SGHTA, FQGNSA. V was clipped by 5 bases and J by 4 bases; unmatched bases: 6. TCRdb used MiXCR to reprocess the reads, holding one entry per CDR3 protein. The table shows fewer than 250,000 distinct CDR3 sequences, with over 9% occurring only once. This clonotype came up many times. Its antigen is unidentified. Points from the study as a whole: HLA-C-restricted CMV-specific TCR beta clonotypes prevailed in the ex vivo response. Using cumulative public TCR beta family frequency, the authors identified those who carried CMV together with the relevant HLA.

The specimen sequenced was PBMCs. The clonotype originates from a human donor in good health (CMV status not recorded). Some clones in this sample may be carry-over from other donors' samples. This chain connects TRBV7-2 to TRBJ2-7, with 12 positions matching TRBD1. This chain's CDR3 is CASSHRDRGPYEQYF. The CDR3 nucleotides read TGTGCCAGCAGCCACCGGGACAGGGGGCCGTACGAGCAGTACTTC.